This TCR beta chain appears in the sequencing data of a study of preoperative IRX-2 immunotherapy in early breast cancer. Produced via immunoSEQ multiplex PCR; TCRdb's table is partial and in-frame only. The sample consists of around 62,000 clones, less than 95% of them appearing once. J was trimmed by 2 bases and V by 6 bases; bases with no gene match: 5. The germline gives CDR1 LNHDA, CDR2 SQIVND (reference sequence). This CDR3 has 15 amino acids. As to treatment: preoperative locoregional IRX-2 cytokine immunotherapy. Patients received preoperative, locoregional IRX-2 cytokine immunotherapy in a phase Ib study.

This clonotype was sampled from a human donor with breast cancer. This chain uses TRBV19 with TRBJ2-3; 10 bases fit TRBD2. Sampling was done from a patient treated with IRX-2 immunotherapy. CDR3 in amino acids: CASSPGLAFTDTQYF. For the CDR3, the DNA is TGTGCCAGTAGCCCGGGACTAGCGTTCACAGATACGCAGTATTTT.